Shown below are 14 T cell receptor beta chains from a single sample sequenced in a study of STAT3 mutations in large granular lymphocyte leukemia. Study-wide results and limits: At least one immunodominant TCR beta clonotype appeared in every T-cell large granular lymphocyte leukemia patient.

Their specific antigens are unknown. Assay used: immunoSEQ multiplex PCR; TCRdb lists only in-frame clones, some missing. The sample has some 6,000 clones; around 74% are singletons. Sequencing used peripheral blood mononuclear cells. The receptor source for this set is a man aged 35-49 years with T-cell large granular lymphocyte leukemia. Some clones in this sample may be carry-over from other donors' samples.

J is TRBJ2-3 and V is TRBV28; TRBD2 is a possible D gene (7 bases). The V gene lost 4 bases and the J gene lost 5 bases, with 16 bases spanning the gap. In germline, CDR1 is MDHEN, CDR2 SYDVKM. The CDR3 consists of 15 residues. CDR3 region: CASSSGLGGQDTQYF. CDR3 coding DNA: TGTGCCAGCAGTTCCGGCCTGGGGGGGCAAGATACGCAGTATTTT.

The genes are TRBV2 and TRBJ1-2; D perhaps matches TRBD1 (6 bases). This CDR3 is built from 12 residues. Trimming cost V 8 bases and J 7 bases, with 14 bases left between them. Germline V gene data show CDR1 as SNHLY and CDR2 as FYNNEI. The CDR3 region has the DNA TGTGCCAGCCTTACAGGGATCAGTGGCTACACCTTC. Translation gives CASLTGISGYTF.

This clone was detected once. The chain recombines TRBV4-3 with TRBJ2-4; D call uncertain. CDR3 length: 14 amino acids. With 7 bases removed from V and 0 bases from J, the gap between germline ends came to 10 bases. Looked up from germline, CDR1 is LGHNA and CDR2 is YSLEER. The CDR3 protein is CASTPDLAKNIQYF. CDR3 coding DNA: TGCGCCAGCACCCCCGATCTAGCCAAAAACATTCAGTACTTC.

This clone was seen a single time. The chain is built from TRBV30 and TRBJ2-2; 9 bases are shared with TRBD1. Germline V gene data show CDR1 as GTSNPN and CDR2 as SVGIG (reference sequence). This CDR3 contains 15 residues. Trimming at V came to 1 base and at J to 6 bases, leaving 6 bases not matched to a gene. DNA of the CDR3: TGTGCCTGGAGTGCCGGGACAGGGTCCCCCGGGGAGCTGTTTTTT. Translation gives CAWSAGTGSPGELFF.

This clone was observed once. V and J are TRBV27 and TRBJ1-1; D not resolved. The CDR3 spans 14 residues. V lost 0 bases and J 1 base, leaving 6 bases between the germline ends. CDR1 and CDR2 (germline): MNHEY, SMNVEV (reference sequence). The CDR3 reads CASSLSMGNTEAFF. The DNA for the CDR3 is TGTGCCAGCAGTTTATCGATGGGGAACACTGAAGCTTTCTTT.

The chain carries TRBV18 and TRBJ2-7; 7 nucleotides match TRBD1. This CDR3 is built from 13 residues. After removal of 2 bases from V and 6 bases from J, the junction contained 4 bases not matched to a gene. Germline values: CDR1 KGHSH, CDR2 LQKENI. CDR3 DNA sequence: TGTGCCAGCTCACCAACAGGGGACACCGAGCAGTACTTC. Translating gives CASSPTGDTEQYF.

This chain links TRBV9 with TRBJ2-2; D is perhaps TRBD1 or TRBD2 (6 bases each). This CDR3 spans 15 amino acids. Trimming took 5 bases from V and 0 from J, leaving 11 bases between them. CDR1 is SGDLS and CDR2 is YYNGEE in the germline V gene. As DNA, the CDR3 is TGTGCCAGCAGGGGGGGCCTTTCGAACACCGGGGAGCTGTTTTTT. Translating it yields CASRGGLSNTGELFF.

V usage is TRBV5-5 and J usage is TRBJ2-1; D remains unclear. CDR1 is SGHKS and CDR2 is YYEKEE in the germline V gene (reference sequence). V was trimmed by 0 bases and J by 10 bases, leaving 11 bases between them. The CDR3 totals 13 residues. This chain's CDR3 is CASSLAKRNEQFF. The DNA of the CDR3 is TGTGCCAGCAGCTTGGCCAAGCGTAACGAGCAGTTCTTC.

This rearrangement joins TRBV18 to TRBJ2-7; TRBD2 aligns across 13 bases. The CDR3 is made up of 17 amino acids. Germline trimming cut 5 bases from V and 0 bases from J; bases unmatched to any gene: 7. Germline V gene lookup returns CDR1 KGHSH and CDR2 LQKENI. The CDR3 DNA reads as TGTGCCAGCTCAAGGACTAGCGGGAGACAGAGCTCCTACGAGCAGTACTTC. It codes for CASSRTSGRQSSYEQYF. The full variable domain, rest sourced from reference TRBV18 and TRBJ2-7, is NAGVMQNPRHLVRRRGQEARLRCSPMKGHSHVYWYRQLPEEGLKFMVYLQKENIIDESGMPKERFSAEFPKEGPSILRIQQVVRGDSAAYFCASSRTSGRQSSYEQYFGPGTRLTVT.

The gene calls are TRBV30 and TRBJ1-3, with D hard to call. V lost 0 bases and J lost 0, with 9 bases in between. This CDR3 is built from 15 residues. In germline, CDR1 is GTSNPN, CDR2 SVGIG (reference sequence). CDR3 bases: TGTGCCTGGAGTGTACCCATAAACTCTGGAAACACCATATATTTT. It yields the protein CAWSVPINSGNTIYF.

This chain connects TRBV28 to TRBJ1-4; D remains ambiguous. Germline CDR1 reads MDHEN; CDR2 reads SYDVKM. The CDR3 has 16 amino acids. Deletions cut 5 bases from V and 0 bases from J, with 13 bases between. As DNA, the CDR3 is TGTGCCAGCAGTCCAAGGGTACGAACAACTAATGAAAAACTGTTTTTT. Translating gives CASSPRVRTTNEKLFF.

This clone was detected once. This chain joins TRBV5-1 and TRBJ2-7; 9 nucleotides match TRBD2. Germline V gene lookup returns CDR1 SGHRS and CDR2 YFSETQ. V lost 0 bases to trimming and J lost 4 bases; unmatched junction nucleotides: 5. The CDR3 sequence is 15 residues long. The CDR3 is CASSLETSGAYEQYF. DNA of the CDR3: TGCGCCAGCAGCTTGGAGACTAGCGGAGCTTACGAGCAGTACTTC.

The CDR3 loop reads CASSQGTGGIIAGNTIYF. The CDR3 DNA reads TGCGCCAGCAGCCAGGGGACAGGGGGTATTATAGCTGGAAACACCATATATTTT. V gene TRBV4-1 combines with J gene TRBJ1-3; 11 bases match TRBD1. Germline lookup yields CDR1 MGHRA and CDR2 YSYEKL. V was pared by 3 bases and J by 2 bases, with 9 bases of the junction left unmatched. This CDR3 comprises 18 residues.

The chain is built from TRBV5-4 and TRBJ2-1; TRBD2 matches 14 bases. The V gene's germline CDR1 is SGHNT and CDR2 YYREEE (reference sequence). This CDR3 has 16 residues. V lost 3 bases to trimming and J lost 6 bases; unmatched junction nucleotides: 5. CDR3 sequence (DNA): TGTGCCAGCAGCTCGGGACTAGCGGGAGAGTTCAATGAGCAGTTCTTC. This codes for CASSSGLAGEFNEQFF. Supplemented by reference TRBV5-4 and TRBJ2-1, the full variable domain reads ETGVTQSPTHLIKTRGQQVTLRCSSQSGHNTVSWYQQALGQGPQFIFQYYREEENGRGNFPPRFSGLQFPNYSSELNVNALELDDSALYLCASSSGLAGEFNEQFFGPGTRLTVL.